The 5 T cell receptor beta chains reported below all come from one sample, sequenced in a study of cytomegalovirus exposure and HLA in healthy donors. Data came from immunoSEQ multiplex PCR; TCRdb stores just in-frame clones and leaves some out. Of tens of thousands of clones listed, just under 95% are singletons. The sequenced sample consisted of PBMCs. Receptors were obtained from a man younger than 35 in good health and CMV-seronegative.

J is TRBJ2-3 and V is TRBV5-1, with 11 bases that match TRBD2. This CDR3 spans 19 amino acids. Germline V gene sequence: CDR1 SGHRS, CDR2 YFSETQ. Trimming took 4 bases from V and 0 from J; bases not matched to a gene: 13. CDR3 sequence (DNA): TGCGCCAGCAGCCCCTCCGGGATGACTAGCGGGGTGAGCACAGATACGCAGTATTTT. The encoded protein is CASSPSGMTSGVSTDTQYF.

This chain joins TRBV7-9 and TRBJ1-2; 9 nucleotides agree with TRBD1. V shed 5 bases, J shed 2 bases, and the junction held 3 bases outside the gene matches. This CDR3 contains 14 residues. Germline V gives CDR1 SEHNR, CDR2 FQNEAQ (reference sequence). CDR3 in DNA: TGTGCCAGCAGCCCCGGACAGGGGAACTATGGCTACACCTTC. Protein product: CASSPGQGNYGYTF.

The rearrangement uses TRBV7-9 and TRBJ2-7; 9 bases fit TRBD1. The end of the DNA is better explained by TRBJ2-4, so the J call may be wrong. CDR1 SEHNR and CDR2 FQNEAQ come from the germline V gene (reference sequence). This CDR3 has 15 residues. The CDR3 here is CASSFITGGPLIQYF. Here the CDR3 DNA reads TGTGCCAGCAGCTTTATCACAGGGGGCCCCCTCATTCAGTACTTC.

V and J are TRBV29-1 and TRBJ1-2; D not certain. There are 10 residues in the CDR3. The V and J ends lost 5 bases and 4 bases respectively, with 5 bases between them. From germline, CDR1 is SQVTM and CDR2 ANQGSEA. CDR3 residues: CSVNSYGYTF. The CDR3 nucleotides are TGCAGCGTTAACAGCTATGGCTACACCTTC. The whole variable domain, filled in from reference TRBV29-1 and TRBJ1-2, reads SAVISQKPSRDICQRGTSLTIQCQVDSQVTMMFWYRQQPGQSLTLIATANQGSEATYESGFVIDKFPISRPNLTFSTLTVSNMSPEDSSIYLCSVNSYGYTFGSGTRLTVV.

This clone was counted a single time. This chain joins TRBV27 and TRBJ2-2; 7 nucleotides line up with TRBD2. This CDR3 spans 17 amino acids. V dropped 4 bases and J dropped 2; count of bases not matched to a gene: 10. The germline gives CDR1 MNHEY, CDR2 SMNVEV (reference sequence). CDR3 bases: TGTGCCAGCAGTTCGCCGTTGGGGGGGGAAAACACCGGGGAGCTGTTTTTT. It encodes CASSSPLGGENTGELFF.